A selection of T cell receptor beta chains follows, all from one sample in a study of cytomegalovirus exposure and HLA in healthy donors. The data were produced by immunoSEQ multiplex PCR, yet TCRdb's version contains in-frame clones alone and is incomplete. The data show 150,000 or so clones, and the top ten clones hold about 2.2%. Sample: PBMCs. The receptors come from a woman between 18 and 29 years old in good health and CMV-seronegative. Each CDR3 is given with its conserved first and last residue.

len,v_gene,CDR3aa
13,TRBV27,CASTQLGANEQFF
14,TRBV5-1,CASSLSRQTGEQFF
13,TRBV18,CASSPGRAETQYF
16,TRBV25-1,CASSEFGNSPYNEQFF
17,TRBV7-8,CASSLSPISRSYNEQFF
14,TRBV5-6,CASSLSGGNYGYTF
11,TRBV27,CASSLGREAFF
15,TRBV4-3,CASSQDILYGTGLFF
15,TRBV2,CASSDPGHHPNEQFF
14,TRBV11-3,CASSLVSSTDTQYF
15,TRBV30,CAWSPGHSWLQPQHF
15,TRBV18,CASSPQAGGLDTQYF
13,TRBV28,CASSWTGAQPQHF
15,TRBV2,CASKVVDSGGETQYF
16,TRBV11-2,CASRTLSGRGTGELFF
13,TRBV5-8,CASSLAGGETQYF
15,TRBV11-3,CASSLVSGQGDTQYF
14,TRBV28,CASSLDDGVDGYTF
17,TRBV19,CASSIEGGLASGNTIYF
12,TRBV30,CAWSVGAAGYTF
15,TRBV6-1,CASSEQRLEWGELFF
15,TRBV5-1,CASSLRGRYNSPLHF
16,TRBV5-4,CASSLRPRGSGNTIYF
17,TRBV27,CASSLTGRERNTDTQYF
15,TRBV5-4,CASSFGQGALYGYTF
13,TRBV7-3,CASSRSRDNEQFF
14,TRBV19,CASSTQGEDYGYTF
15,TRBV6-5,CASRPTGVGNEKLFF
13,TRBV30,CAWSEGGIREQFF
15,TRBV6-5,CASTTLQGRGEKLFF
15,TRBV11-2,CASSLDPGNSYGYTF
13,TRBV4-3,CASSRRGGRELFF
15,TRBV11-3,CASSLVLSGQETQYF
11,TRBV4-2,CASSYNNEQFF
14,TRBV5-1,CASRSSGSYNEQFF
16,TRBV7-9,CASSLLSGSLTDTQYF
16,TRBV5-5,CASSLGGSVGANVLTF
16,TRBV5-4,CASSYRRVQVTDTQYF
14,TRBV5-1,CASSTTGGRYGYTF
16,TRBV15,CATSPLTGSGANVLTF
13,TRBV19,CARSLTGGTQMFF
18,TRBV9,CASSVAGLAGGEADTQYF
16,TRBV7-3,CASSLRGTSGTGEQYF
14,TRBV7-3,CASRLTGPNTEAFF
15,TRBV6-5,CASRSSGLGNTEAFF
15,TRBV5-1,CASSLRTGGDTEAFF
14,TRBV5-6,CASTPTGVYEKLFF
15,TRBV5-1,CASSLLGTGNEKLFF
15,TRBV6-1,CASSEFNRETYEQYF
15,TRBV13,CASSLGGTGGYEQYF
14,TRBV6-5,CASSTRSSYNEQFF
11,TRBV6-1,CASSRADTQYF
15,TRBV6-1,CASSEEDSGYNEQFF
19,TRBV21-1,CASSKARDAGPRFLGEQFF